The rows below give T cell receptor beta chains drawn from one sample of a study of cytomegalovirus exposure and HLA in healthy donors. TCRdb keeps only in-frame clones here, not all; method: immunoSEQ multiplex PCR. Of 200,000 to 250,000 clones listed, 75% to 90% are singletons. Sequencing was performed on PBMCs. Receptors were obtained from a woman between 18 and 29 years old in good health and CMV-seronegative. Both conserved end residues are part of each CDR3. The D gene is left open where the match is weak. Clone size is not always given. Where it is, it says once, few, many or a class for expanded clones.

d_gene,v_gene,j_gene,abundance,CDR3aa,CDR3nt
TRBD1,TRBV27,TRBJ1-5,few,CASSSTGVFSNQPQHF,TGTGCCAGCAGTAGCACAGGGGTGTTTAGCAATCAGCCCCAGCATTTT
.,TRBV11-2,TRBJ2-5,.,CASSLRAGTLQETQYF,TGTGCCAGCAGCTTACGGGCAGGGACGTTACAAGAGACCCAGTACTTC
.,TRBV4-1,TRBJ1-1,.,CASSQDRSGLSEAFF,TGCGCCAGCAGCCAAGATCGTTCAGGGTTGAGTGAAGCTTTCTTT
TRBD2,TRBV28,TRBJ2-7,.,CASGYQGGAGMYEQYF,TGTGCCAGCGGTTATCAAGGAGGAGCGGGAATGTACGAGCAGTACTTC
.,TRBV5-4,TRBJ1-4,.,CASSFGQGREKLFF,TGTGCCAGCAGCTTTGGGCAAGGTCGGGAAAAACTGTTTTTT
.,TRBV15,TRBJ1-5,.,CATQDEYSNQPQHF,TGTGCCACGCAGGACGAATATAGCAATCAGCCCCAGCATTTT
.,TRBV6-5,TRBJ2-2,.,CASSSRTANTGELFF,TGTGCCAGCAGTTCCCGGACAGCGAACACCGGGGAGCTGTTTTTT
TRBD1,TRBV5-1,TRBJ2-2,.,CASSLRDRTGELFF,TGCGCCAGCAGCTTGCGGGACAGAACCGGGGAGCTGTTTTTT
TRBD1,TRBV29-1,TRBJ2-2,once,CSVVVGGFAGELFF,TGCAGCGTTGTGGTAGGGGGCTTCGCCGGGGAGCTGTTTTTT
TRBD2,TRBV10-1,TRBJ2-1,.,CASSEGTSGAAYNEQFF,TGCGCCAGCAGTGAGGGAACTAGCGGGGCGGCTTACAATGAGCAGTTCTTC
.,TRBV5-4,TRBJ2-5,few,CASSLAGPLETQYF,TGTGCCAGCAGCTTGGCGGGACCCTTAGAGACCCAGTACTTC
.,TRBV19,TRBJ2-1,.,CASSIPPGRDEQFF,TGTGCCAGTAGTATCCCCCCGGGTAGGGATGAGCAGTTCTTC
TRBD1,TRBV29-1,TRBJ1-5,.,CSVAGQDNQPQHF,TGCAGCGTCGCGGGACAGGACAATCAGCCCCAGCATTTT
TRBD1,TRBV5-4,TRBJ1-2,.,CASSWTGDYGYTF,TGTGCCAGCAGCTGGACAGGGGACTATGGCTACACCTTC
.,TRBV28,TRBJ1-2,.,CASSLLLSPNYGYTF,TGTGCCAGCAGTTTACTTCTGAGCCCGAACTATGGCTACACCTTC
TRBD2,TRBV9,TRBJ2-5,.,CASSGSGDLRETQYF,TGTGCCAGCAGCGGTAGCGGGGACTTAAGGGAGACCCAGTACTTC
.,TRBV9,TRBJ1-1,.,CASSPGPRGTEAFF,TGTGCCAGCAGCCCCGGCCCAAGGGGCACTGAAGCTTTCTTT
.,TRBV5-4,TRBJ1-2,once,CASSLGGSTVGYGYTF,TGTGCCAGCAGCTTGGGGGGGTCGACGGTGGGCTATGGCTACACCTTC
.,TRBV5-4,TRBJ2-3,.,CASSLGQRSTDTQYF,TGTGCCAGCAGCTTGGGGCAGAGAAGCACAGATACGCAGTATTTT
TRBD1,TRBV19,TRBJ2-7,.,CASSLPGTGAYEQYF,TGTGCCAGTAGCCTCCCCGGGACAGGGGCCTACGAGCAGTACTTC
.,TRBV2,TRBJ1-1,.,CASINHRNTEAFF,TGTGCCAGCATCAATCACAGGAACACTGAAGCTTTCTTT
.,TRBV6-4,TRBJ1-2,.,CASSDGGFGYTF,TGTGCCAGCAGTGACGGAGGGTTCGGCTACACCTTC
TRBD1,TRBV5-8,TRBJ2-3,.,CASSLGQGWTDTQYF,TGTGCCAGCAGCTTGGGACAGGGGTGGACAGATACGCAGTATTTT
.,TRBV18,TRBJ1-5,.,CASSPGIINQPQHF,TGTGCCAGCTCGCCCGGGATCATTAATCAGCCCCAGCATTTT
TRBD2,TRBV9,TRBJ2-7,.,CASSLGPPSGSYEQYF,TGTGCCAGCAGCCTTGGACCACCTAGCGGGAGTTACGAGCAGTACTTC
.,TRBV6-1,TRBJ2-7,.,CASSEPGLTSYEQYF,TGTGCCAGCAGTGAACCGGGACTGACCTCCTACGAGCAGTACTTC
.,TRBV5-1,TRBJ2-7,.,CASRPDSNKAYEQYF,TGCGCCAGCCGCCCTGACTCCAACAAGGCCTACGAGCAGTACTTC
.,TRBV4-1,TRBJ2-1,.,CATSAQQALEGYNEQFF,TGCGCCACCTCTGCCCAACAGGCACTAGAGGGCTACAATGAGCAGTTCTTC
.,TRBV27,TRBJ1-1,.,CASSSRTEAFF,TGTGCCAGCAGTTCGCGGACTGAAGCTTTCTTT
TRBD2,TRBV7-6,TRBJ2-1,.,CASSLSGGSYNEQFF,TGTGCCAGCAGCCTTAGCGGGGGATCCTACAATGAGCAGTTCTTC
TRBD1,TRBV27,TRBJ2-3,.,CASADRGLTDTQYF,TGTGCCAGCGCAGACAGGGGGCTGACAGATACGCAGTATTTT
.,TRBV5-1,TRBJ1-6,once,CASSSGLGDNSPLHF,TGCGCCAGCAGCTCGGGGTTAGGAGATAATTCACCCCTCCACTTT
.,TRBV27,TRBJ2-7,.,CASSPPGGLGNEQYF,TGTGCCAGCAGCCCGCCGGGGGGCTTGGGAAACGAGCAGTACTTC
.,TRBV7-2,TRBJ2-2,once,CASSLGQGSTGELFF,TGTGCCAGCAGCTTAGGCCAGGGGAGCACCGGGGAGCTGTTTTTT
TRBD1,TRBV5-6,TRBJ2-7,.,CASSLYRGNYEQYF,TGTGCCAGCAGCTTGTACAGGGGAAACTACGAGCAGTACTTC
.,TRBV7-3,TRBJ2-7,.,CASSLTPSGEQYF,TGTGCCAGCAGCTTAACTCCCTCCGGCGAGCAGTACTTC
.,TRBV9,TRBJ2-7,.,CASSPRVGFSYEQYF,TGTGCCAGCAGCCCTAGAGTAGGATTCTCCTACGAGCAGTACTTC
.,TRBV13,TRBJ2-1,.,CASTPMGGLLRNEQFF,TGTGCCAGCACGCCAATGGGCGGGCTCCTTCGCAATGAGCAGTTCTTC
.,TRBV2,TRBJ2-3,.,CASSSRGTDTQYF,TGTGCCAGCAGTAGCCGCGGCACAGATACGCAGTATTTT
.,TRBV27,TRBJ2-2,.,CASSFPPRNTGELFF,TGTGCCAGCAGTTTCCCCCCTAGGAACACCGGGGAGCTGTTTTTT
.,TRBV6-5,TRBJ2-1,.,CASSQGLLSYNEQFF,TGTGCCAGCAGTCAGGGACTTCTCTCCTACAATGAGCAGTTCTTC
.,TRBV7-8,TRBJ1-5,once,CASSLSFQPQHF,TGTGCCAGCAGCTTATCCTTCCAGCCCCAGCATTTT
.,TRBV30,TRBJ1-4,.,CASSQDNEKLFF,TGTGCATCAAGCCAAGATAATGAAAAACTGTTTTTT
.,TRBV4-1,TRBJ1-4,few,CASSPLNNEKLFF,TGCGCCAGCAGCCCATTGAACAATGAAAAACTGTTTTTT
.,TRBV25-1,TRBJ2-6,.,CASSHQGGSGANVLTF,TGTGCCAGCAGTCACCAAGGGGGATCTGGGGCCAACGTCCTGACTTTC
TRBD2,TRBV2,TRBJ2-1,.,CASGTSPSGEQFF,TGTGCCAGTGGGACTAGCCCGTCCGGTGAGCAGTTCTTC
TRBD2,TRBV10-1,TRBJ2-3,.,CASSGTRREDTQYF,TGCGCCAGCAGTGGGACTAGGAGGGAAGATACGCAGTATTTT
.,TRBV6-1,TRBJ2-7,.,CASSATFWYF,TGTGCCAGCAGTGCAACTTTCTGGTACTTC
.,TRBV30,TRBJ1-2,.,CAWKQGFYGYTF,TGTGCCTGGAAGCAGGGGTTCTATGGCTACACCTTC
.,TRBV30,TRBJ1-2,.,CAWDGSRSMKSYGYTF,TGTGCCTGGGACGGCAGTCGGAGTATGAAGAGCTATGGCTACACCTTC
.,TRBV5-1,TRBJ1-2,.,CASSPGGNYGYTF,TGCGCCAGCAGCCCCGGAGGGAACTATGGCTACACCTTC